The clone carrying this T cell receptor (beta chain) appeared a single time. Its target is not known. V gave up 0 bases and J gave up 4 bases, with 13 bases separating them. The germline V gene has CDR1 MNHEY and CDR2 SVGAGI. This CDR3 region has 16 residues. The PCR made use of 60 Vbeta and 13 Jbeta primers. In the original processing: An analysis that came later counted roughly 87 million unique TCR beta chains, approximately 11 million shared. Some clones are missing from TCRdb's copy, which holds only in-frame ones; the method was immunoSEQ multiplex PCR. V and J calls and clone size are given by that table; D and trimming were obtained from the DNA. The repertoire includes roughly 150,000 clones, roughly 80% of them detected once, and approximately 11% sits in the top ten. This sample was taken from a study of cytomegalovirus exposure and HLA in healthy donors. Whole-study findings and limits: The study assumed roughly uniform donor sequencing depth for presence/absence analyses. Further analysis, carried out later, found HLA-associated TCR beta chains more clonally expanded than equally common other chains.

The material sequenced was PBMCs. The rearrangement uses TRBV6-5 and TRBJ2-1; no firm D call. This TCR was sampled from a young man in good health and CMV-seropositive. As DNA, the CDR3 is TGTGCCAGCAGTTACTCGATATATAGCCCATACAATGAGCAGTTCTTC. This encodes CASSYSIYSPYNEQFF.